These T cell receptor beta chains were read from a single sample in a study of T-cell reconstitution after alpha-beta-depleted transplantation in children. TCRdb reprocessed the PCR reads with MiXCR, giving one entry per CDR3 protein. The sample shows around 580,000 distinct CDR3 sequences, more than 20% of them seen only once. The input for sequencing was PBMCs, mostly from graft donor cells, taken 360 days after TCRalphabeta/CD19-depleted stem cell transplant. All receptors derive from a boy under three years old who had a stem cell transplant for acute myeloid leukemia, so the T cells may come from the graft donor. Each CDR3 is given with its conserved first and last residue. Fields, in order: CDR3 protein, CDR3 DNA, J gene, clone size, D gene, V gene. A D gene is named only where the DNA matches it firmly. Not every row has a clone size; where given, it reads once, few, many or a size class.

CASRDRVAYEQYF,TGTGCCAGCAGGGACAGGGTTGCCTACGAGCAGTACTTC,TRBJ2-7,few,TRBD1,TRBV6-1
CASRSRHLTGELFF,TGTGCCAGCAGATCTAGACACCTCACCGGGGAGCTGTTTTTT,TRBJ2-2,.,.,TRBV5-7
CSVEDYGGGPSSGNTIYF,TGCAGCGTTGAAGATTATGGAGGGGGGCCGAGCTCTGGAAACACCATATATTTT,TRBJ1-3,few,.,TRBV29-1
CASRDTGLYGYTF,TGTGCCAGCAGGGACACTGGGCTCTATGGCTACACCTTC,TRBJ1-2,many,.,TRBV6-1
CASSPQGSLGQGLLF,TGCGCCAGCAGCCCACAGGGGTCGTTGGGACAGGGGCTACTCTTC,TRBJ2-1,.,TRBD1,TRBV5-1
CASSFRSSRELFF,TGTGCCAGCAGCTTTCGCAGTAGTAGGGAGCTGTTTTTT,TRBJ2-2,many,.,TRBV7-8
CSVEEGNTEAFF,TGCAGCGTTGAAGAGGGAAACACTGAAGCTTTCTTT,TRBJ1-1,many,.,TRBV29-1
CASSINVEGYYEQYF,TGTGCCAGCAGCATCAATGTGGAGGGGTACTACGAGCAGTACTTC,TRBJ2-7,.,.,TRBV7-8
CASSLRGGIPSYNEQFF,TGTGCCAGCAGCTTGAGGGGGGGGATCCCCTCCTACAATGAGCAGTTCTTC,TRBJ2-1,.,.,TRBV7-9
CASIALPSAPGRYNEQFF,TGTGCCAGCATCGCACTTCCTTCGGCCCCCGGCAGGTACAATGAGCAGTTCTTC,TRBJ2-1,few,.,TRBV12-3/TRBV12-4
CSVEAETGTNTGELFF,TGCAGCGTTGAAGCCGAAACCGGGACTAACACCGGGGAGCTGTTTTTT,TRBJ2-2,many,.,TRBV29-1
CASNRTRLHNQPQHF,TGTGCCAGCAATCGCACACGTCTTCACAATCAGCCCCAGCATTTT,TRBJ1-5,few,.,TRBV6-1
CSASTTQDYGYTF,TGCAGTGCTAGCACCACGCAGGACTATGGCTACACCTTC,TRBJ1-2,.,.,TRBV20-1
CSLSWTGINEQFF,TGCAGCTTGTCGTGGACAGGGATCAATGAGCAGTTCTTC,TRBJ2-1,.,TRBD1,TRBV29-1
CASSSPTSGASGELFF,TGTGCCAGCAGTTCTCCCACTAGCGGGGCTTCGGGGGAGCTGTTTTTT,TRBJ2-2,few,TRBD2,TRBV6-5
CASSSALGGRQYGYTF,TGTGCCAGCAGTTCCGCTCTCGGGGGGCGCCAGTATGGCTACACCTTC,TRBJ1-2,.,.,TRBV6-5
CASSLVRDYLETQYF,TGTGCCAGCAGCTTAGTCCGCGACTACCTAGAGACCCAGTACTTC,TRBJ2-5,.,.,TRBV7-6
CASRISYGYTF,TGTGCCAGCAGAATCTCCTATGGCTACACCTTC,TRBJ1-2,once,.,TRBV28
CSAYRQGIGKTQYF,TGCAGCGCCTATAGACAGGGAATCGGGAAGACCCAGTACTTC,TRBJ2-5,many,TRBD1,TRBV29-1
CSARGPYNSPLHF,TGCAGTGCTAGGGGTCCGTATAATTCACCCCTCCACTTT,TRBJ1-6,few,.,TRBV20-1
CASSLALEKQGDTGELFF,TGCGCCAGCAGCTTGGCCTTAGAGAAACAGGGGGACACCGGGGAGCTGTTTTTT,TRBJ2-2,few,TRBD1,TRBV5-1
CSARDLGGVNTEAFF,TGCAGTGCTAGAGATCTGGGAGGGGTGAACACTGAAGCTTTCTTT,TRBJ1-1,few,.,TRBV20-1
CGVSAQETQYF,TGCGGGGTCTCGGCCCAAGAGACCCAGTACTTC,TRBJ2-5,few,.,TRBV20-1
CASSRPGAKTQYF,TGTGCCAGCAGTAGACCCGGTGCGAAGACCCAGTACTTC,TRBJ2-5,.,.,TRBV28
CASIDLELITQYF,TGCGCCAGCATTGACCTAGAGCTGATAACGCAGTATTTT,TRBJ2-3,.,.,TRBV5-1
CASSPRQGPYEQYF,TGTGCCAGCAGTCCCCGACAGGGTCCCTACGAGCAGTACTTC,TRBJ2-7,many,TRBD1,TRBV12-3/TRBV12-4
CASSSPGGAGTEAFF,TGTGCCAGCAGCTCTCCAGGGGGCGCCGGCACTGAAGCTTTCTTT,TRBJ1-1,few,TRBD1,TRBV3-1
CALQRGLINTGELFF,TGTGCCTTACAGCGGGGGCTGATAAACACCGGGGAGCTGTTTTTT,TRBJ2-2,.,TRBD2,TRBV30
CASSPGQGKGETQYF,TGCGCCAGCAGCCCTGGACAGGGGAAGGGAGAGACCCAGTACTTC,TRBJ2-5,many,TRBD1,TRBV5-1
CSVEWLAGETQYF,TGCAGCGTTGAGTGGCTAGCGGGAGAGACCCAGTACTTC,TRBJ2-5,many,TRBD2,TRBV29-1
CAISGLTLGGTDTQYF,TGTGCCATCAGCGGTCTGACCCTGGGGGGCACAGATACGCAGTATTTT,TRBJ2-3,many,.,TRBV10-3
CASSQTWLTSGQTQYF,TGTGCCAGCAGCCAAACCTGGCTGACTAGCGGACAGACCCAGTACTTC,TRBJ2-5,many,TRBD2,TRBV9
CASSSRAGLGTDTQYF,TGTGCCAGCAGTTCCCGGGCGGGACTAGGCACAGATACGCAGTATTTT,TRBJ2-3,.,TRBD2,TRBV6-5
CSVGGRGPLNSYGYTF,TGCAGCGTTGGGGGACGGGGGCCTCTCAACTCCTATGGCTACACCTTC,TRBJ1-2,.,.,TRBV29-1
CASSPGTSKVVRTGELFF,TGTGCCAGCAGCCCCGGGACTAGCAAAGTGGTTAGAACCGGGGAGCTGTTTTTT,TRBJ2-2,.,TRBD2,TRBV11-2
CASSLGLAMKETQYF,TGTGCCAGCAGCCTCGGGCTAGCCATGAAAGAGACCCAGTACTTC,TRBJ2-5,.,.,TRBV12-3/TRBV12-4
CASSPGVPYEQYF,TGTGCCAGCAGCCCAGGGGTCCCCTACGAGCAGTACTTC,TRBJ2-7,.,.,TRBV6-1
CASSYIRGRGDQPQHF,TGTGCCAGCAGTTATATCCGGGGGCGCGGGGATCAGCCCCAGCATTTT,TRBJ1-5,few,.,TRBV6-5
CSALTEFTDTQYF,TGCAGTGCTCTGACAGAATTCACAGATACGCAGTATTTT,TRBJ2-3,.,.,TRBV20-1
CSVPVQGRWGTDTQYF,TGCAGTGTCCCCGTACAGGGTCGTTGGGGCACAGATACGCAGTATTTT,TRBJ2-3,.,.,TRBV20-1
CASSWDRGNTIYF,TGTGCCAGCTCTTGGGACAGAGGAAACACCATATATTTT,TRBJ1-3,.,TRBD1,TRBV18
CASSGGTVNEKLFF,TGCGCCAGCAGCGGAGGGACAGTTAATGAAAAACTGTTTTTT,TRBJ1-4,many,TRBD1,TRBV5-1
CSTLGQGQETQYF,TGCAGTACCCTGGGACAGGGGCAAGAGACCCAGTACTTC,TRBJ2-5,few,TRBD1,TRBV20-1
CASNRQEITYEQYF,TGTGCCAGCAATCGACAGGAAATTACCTACGAGCAGTACTTC,TRBJ2-7,few,.,TRBV6-1